The rows below give T cell receptor beta chains drawn from one sample of a study of blood T cells in healthy people across ages. A single record per CDR3 protein comes from TCRdb applying MiXCR to the 5' RACE reads. Of about 1.4 million distinct CDR3 sequences listed, approximately 63% are singletons. Specimen: blood. The source is a man aged 18 to 30 in good health. CDR3s include the opening cysteine and the closing phenylalanine or tryptophan. Fields, in order: J gene, D gene, V gene, clone size, CDR3 protein, CDR3 DNA. A D gene is named only where the DNA matches it firmly. Clone sizes are given selectively: once, few, many, or a class where the clone is expanded.

J gene: TRBJ2-4; D gene: .; V gene: TRBV12-3/TRBV12-4; clone size: .; CDR3 protein: CASSPHPVSSEQYF; CDR3 DNA: TGTGCCAGCAGCCCCCACCCCGTCTCATCTGAGCAGTACTTC
J gene: TRBJ1-2; D gene: TRBD1; V gene: TRBV27; clone size: few; CDR3 protein: CASSPGQAPYGNYGYTF; CDR3 DNA: TGTGCCAGCAGTCCGGGACAGGCCCCGTATGGTAACTATGGCTACACCTTC
J gene: TRBJ1-4; D gene: .; V gene: TRBV6-5; clone size: .; CDR3 protein: CASSSRGVGEKLFF; CDR3 DNA: TGTGCCAGCTCTTCACGGGGGGTGGGTGAAAAACTGTTTTTT
J gene: TRBJ2-7; D gene: .; V gene: TRBV6-1; clone size: .; CDR3 protein: CASSVGESSYNEQYF; CDR3 DNA: TGTGCCAGCAGTGTAGGGGAGAGCTCCTACAATGAGCAGTACTTC
J gene: TRBJ2-3; D gene: .; V gene: TRBV20-1; clone size: once; CDR3 protein: CSANSGGGDAQYF; CDR3 DNA: TGCAGTGCTAATAGCGGAGGGGGAGATGCGCAGTATTTT
J gene: TRBJ2-7; D gene: .; V gene: TRBV3-1; clone size: .; CDR3 protein: CASSNSGTSYEQYF; CDR3 DNA: TGTGCCAGCAGCAACAGCGGGACAAGCTACGAGCAGTACTTC
J gene: TRBJ2-3; D gene: .; V gene: TRBV2; clone size: .; CDR3 protein: CASGAGTLAVDTQYF; CDR3 DNA: TGTGCCAGTGGCGCCGGGACTCTCGCGGTAGATACGCAGTATTTT
J gene: TRBJ2-3; D gene: TRBD2; V gene: TRBV6-5; clone size: .; CDR3 protein: CASSYSLAGGATDTQYF; CDR3 DNA: TGTGCCAGCAGTTACTCTCTAGCGGGGGGCGCCACAGATACGCAGTATTTT
J gene: TRBJ2-5; D gene: TRBD1; V gene: TRBV5-4; clone size: .; CDR3 protein: CASSSAGTVQETQYF; CDR3 DNA: TGTGCCAGCAGCTCTGCCGGGACAGTTCAAGAGACCCAGTACTTC
J gene: TRBJ2-3; D gene: .; V gene: TRBV21-1; clone size: .; CDR3 protein: CASRRQGLTDTQYF; CDR3 DNA: TGTGCCAGCAGAAGACAGGGACTCACAGATACGCAGTATTTT
J gene: TRBJ1-5; D gene: .; V gene: TRBV30; clone size: .; CDR3 protein: CAWSVGLRPQHF; CDR3 DNA: TGTGCCTGGAGTGTAGGTCTTCGGCCCCAGCATTTT
J gene: TRBJ2-7; D gene: .; V gene: TRBV21-1; clone size: .; CDR3 protein: CASSRQHKCYEQYF; CDR3 DNA: TGTGCCAGCAGTCGACAGCATAAGTGCTACGAGCAGTACTTC
J gene: TRBJ2-1; D gene: TRBD2; V gene: TRBV4-2; clone size: .; CDR3 protein: CASSQQTSGGPNEQFF; CDR3 DNA: TGTGCCAGCAGCCAGCAAACTAGCGGGGGGCCCAATGAGCAGTTCTTC
J gene: TRBJ2-7; D gene: TRBD2; V gene: TRBV29-1; clone size: .; CDR3 protein: CSVEDPSGGAGSYEQYF; CDR3 DNA: TGCAGCGTTGAAGACCCTAGCGGGGGGGCCGGGTCCTACGAGCAGTACTTC
J gene: TRBJ2-1; D gene: .; V gene: TRBV28; clone size: .; CDR3 protein: CASSLPNRGGPYNEQFF; CDR3 DNA: TGTGCCAGCAGTTTACCCAACCGCGGCGGTCCCTACAATGAGCAGTTCTTC
J gene: TRBJ2-1; D gene: TRBD2; V gene: TRBV7-9; clone size: few; CDR3 protein: CASSLAIAGDVNEQFF; CDR3 DNA: TGTGCCAGCAGCTTAGCCATAGCGGGGGATGTGAATGAGCAGTTCTTC
J gene: TRBJ1-1; D gene: .; V gene: TRBV4-2; clone size: .; CDR3 protein: CASSQDRLWVEAFF; CDR3 DNA: TGTGCCAGCAGCCAAGATCGGCTCTGGGTTGAAGCTTTCTTT
J gene: TRBJ1-2; D gene: TRBD1; V gene: TRBV4-1; clone size: .; CDR3 protein: CASSPAGGHYGYTF; CDR3 DNA: TGCGCCAGCAGCCCAGCAGGGGGGCACTATGGCTACACCTTC
J gene: TRBJ2-3; D gene: .; V gene: TRBV6-1; clone size: many; CDR3 protein: CASRSYPGTDTQYF; CDR3 DNA: TGTGCCAGCAGGAGTTACCCCGGCACAGATACGCAGTATTTT
J gene: TRBJ1-4; D gene: .; V gene: TRBV7-2; clone size: .; CDR3 protein: CASSPTGTLGGEKLFF; CDR3 DNA: TGTGCCAGCAGCCCAACAGGGACCTTGGGAGGAGAAAAACTGTTTTTT
J gene: TRBJ2-3; D gene: TRBD1; V gene: TRBV7-6; clone size: .; CDR3 protein: CASSLGTGYLTDTQYF; CDR3 DNA: TGTGCCAGCAGCTTAGGGACAGGGTACCTCACAGATACGCAGTATTTT
J gene: TRBJ2-5; D gene: TRBD2; V gene: TRBV7-2; clone size: .; CDR3 protein: CASSIRTRGFQETQYF; CDR3 DNA: TGTGCCAGCAGCATCCGGACTAGGGGCTTTCAAGAGACCCAGTACTTC
J gene: TRBJ1-1; D gene: TRBD1; V gene: TRBV7-9; clone size: .; CDR3 protein: CASSSWGTAPNTEAFF; CDR3 DNA: TGTGCCAGCAGCTCCTGGGGGACAGCCCCGAACACTGAAGCTTTCTTT
J gene: TRBJ2-7; D gene: TRBD1; V gene: TRBV6-1; clone size: .; CDR3 protein: CASSEYSGTGVEQYF; CDR3 DNA: TGTGCCAGCAGTGAATATTCGGGGACAGGGGTCGAGCAGTACTTC
J gene: TRBJ2-1; D gene: .; V gene: TRBV27; clone size: few; CDR3 protein: CASSLSGGGFIEQFF; CDR3 DNA: TGTGCCAGCAGTTTATCCGGGGGTGGCTTTATTGAGCAGTTCTTC
J gene: TRBJ1-6; D gene: .; V gene: TRBV20-1; clone size: once; CDR3 protein: CSGRRHLDSPLHF; CDR3 DNA: TGCAGTGGGAGGAGACATTTGGATTCACCCCTCCACTTT
J gene: TRBJ2-3; D gene: .; V gene: TRBV7-9; clone size: .; CDR3 protein: CASSVLINTDTQYF; CDR3 DNA: TGTGCCAGCAGCGTCTTGATTAACACAGATACGCAGTATTTT
J gene: TRBJ2-7; D gene: TRBD2; V gene: TRBV6-2/TRBV6-3; clone size: .; CDR3 protein: CASSHTSGGTMIFYEQYF; CDR3 DNA: TGTGCCAGCAGCCACACTAGCGGGGGGACAATGATCTTCTACGAGCAGTACTTC
J gene: TRBJ1-5; D gene: .; V gene: TRBV4-3; clone size: .; CDR3 protein: CASSQDLAGGRETQHF; CDR3 DNA: TGCGCCAGCAGCCAAGACCTAGCGGGGGGGCGTGAGACCCAGCATTTT
J gene: TRBJ1-1; D gene: .; V gene: TRBV4-1; clone size: .; CDR3 protein: CASSQLNRVVGAFF; CDR3 DNA: TGCGCCAGCAGCCAACTTAACAGGGTAGTCGGAGCTTTCTTT
J gene: TRBJ2-2; D gene: .; V gene: TRBV28; clone size: many; CDR3 protein: CASSSGGSGTGELFF; CDR3 DNA: TGTGCCAGCAGTTCTGGGGGGTCGGGAACCGGGGAGCTGTTTTTT
J gene: TRBJ2-3; D gene: .; V gene: TRBV5-5; clone size: .; CDR3 protein: CASNRGTRVGDTQYF; CDR3 DNA: TGTGCCAGCAACCGAGGGACTCGTGTAGGGGATACGCAGTATTTT
J gene: TRBJ2-2; D gene: TRBD1; V gene: TRBV20-1; clone size: .; CDR3 protein: CSARGDGTGNTGELFF; CDR3 DNA: TGCAGTGCTAGAGGTGACGGGACAGGAAACACCGGGGAGCTGTTTTTT
J gene: TRBJ2-7; D gene: .; V gene: TRBV6-5; clone size: .; CDR3 protein: CASRGAPEYEQYF; CDR3 DNA: TGTGCCAGCCGGGGGGCGCCGGAATACGAGCAGTACTTC
J gene: TRBJ2-4; D gene: .; V gene: TRBV5-1; clone size: many; CDR3 protein: CASSLGLGAKNIQYF; CDR3 DNA: TGCGCCAGCAGCTTGGGCCTCGGAGCCAAAAACATTCAGTACTTC
J gene: TRBJ1-4; D gene: .; V gene: TRBV14; clone size: few; CDR3 protein: CASSQDLRISGTTTNEKLFF; CDR3 DNA: TGTGCCAGCAGCCAAGATTTGAGAATCTCGGGCACAACAACTAATGAAAAACTGTTTTTT
J gene: TRBJ1-6; D gene: .; V gene: TRBV12-3/TRBV12-4; clone size: .; CDR3 protein: CACSTGSSYNSPLHF; CDR3 DNA: TGTGCCTGCAGTACAGGAAGCTCCTATAATTCACCCCTCCACTTT
J gene: TRBJ2-1; D gene: TRBD1; V gene: TRBV29-1; clone size: .; CDR3 protein: CGAGTASSYNEQFF; CDR3 DNA: TGCGGCGCCGGGACAGCCTCTTCCTACAATGAGCAGTTCTTC
J gene: TRBJ2-4; D gene: .; V gene: TRBV10-3; clone size: few; CDR3 protein: CAISGPPEVNIQYF; CDR3 DNA: TGTGCCATCAGTGGGCCCCCCGAGGTGAACATTCAGTACTTC
J gene: TRBJ1-2; D gene: TRBD1; V gene: TRBV5-1; clone size: few; CDR3 protein: CASKTGTEIGYTF; CDR3 DNA: TGCGCCAGTAAGACCGGGACAGAGATTGGCTACACCTTC
J gene: TRBJ2-1; D gene: TRBD1; V gene: TRBV27; clone size: .; CDR3 protein: CASSHSTGWGYNEQFF; CDR3 DNA: TGTGCCAGCAGTCACTCGACAGGGTGGGGCTACAATGAGCAGTTCTTC
J gene: TRBJ2-7; D gene: .; V gene: TRBV20-1; clone size: .; CDR3 protein: CSAPKAGRSYEQYF; CDR3 DNA: TGCAGTGCCCCAAAGGCGGGGAGGTCCTACGAGCAGTACTTC
J gene: TRBJ2-3; D gene: TRBD2; V gene: TRBV6-2/TRBV6-3; clone size: .; CDR3 protein: CASSYAASGDTDTQYF; CDR3 DNA: TGTGCCAGCAGTTACGCGGCTAGCGGGGACACAGATACGCAGTATTTT
J gene: TRBJ2-6; D gene: .; V gene: TRBV3-1; clone size: .; CDR3 protein: CASSPRQAIDLTF; CDR3 DNA: TGTGCCAGCAGCCCTCGACAGGCCATCGACCTGACTTTC